One TCR beta chain is described in this entry. This clone appeared a single time. Its antigen has not been determined. One junction end disagrees with the germline gene, perhaps due to a read error. This specimen's time point label, per the study, means: baseline before first vaccination. Vaccinee samples came from UK trials COV001 and COV002, including a single-blind randomized controlled phase 2/3 trial of AZD1222 (ChAdOx1 nCoV-19) in healthy adults. For TCRbeta chain sequencing, PBMC samples were collected from trial participants at day 0 and at day 28 after the second dose. The CDR3 regions of human TCRbeta chains were analyzed by immunosequencing. Per the original workflow: TCRs in the repertoires were matched against a reference library of SARS-CoV-2-specific TCRs that had been generated with the MIRA antigen-specificity platform. Breadth was defined as the fraction of unique TCRs that were SARS-CoV-2-associated. Depth was defined as the fraction of total T cells that were SARS-CoV-2-associated. Using the MIRA data, every spike-specific TCR was mapped to the spike region that the TCR reacted to and assigned to either a CD4 or a CD8 class. Log10-transformed breadth and depth values were compared by one-way ANOVA with Sidak's multiple comparisons tests. TCRdb mirrors the immuneACCESS table, restricted to in-frame sequences. Some clones are absent from its copies; in checked studies, under half trace to an unresolved V gene, and the reason for the others is unknown. D and trimming come from the DNA, and the V and J calls and clone size come from that table. This sample has about 160,000 clones in its table, and 75% to 95% of those were observed once. Approximately 4.4% of the sample rests with the top ten.

CDR1 and CDR2 (SGHRS, YFSETQ) derive from the germline V gene. The CDR3 runs 14 residues from the cysteine to the phenylalanine. Only the CDR3 part of the read is kept: 42 bases, read in frame from the first base. This record belongs to a study of T cell responses to AZD1222 COVID-19 vaccine (dated by TCRdb to the early 2020s). Broadly, across the study: AZD1222 recipients given second doses at about 4 weeks or at about 12 weeks were pooled, since spike-specific TCR depth and breadth were not found to differ between the two schedules. A total of 233 trial participants underwent TCR sequencing, of whom roughly 210 had received two doses of AZD1222 and 26 had received two doses of the MenACWY control vaccine. Trial participants were enrolled by age into subgroups of 18-55, 56-69 and 70-plus years, and around 140, 26 and 57 TCR-sequenced participants, respectively, were included in these subgroups. What the research found in general, with its limitations: Most participants were white British and females outnumbered males, and the authors suggested that clonal diversity may have been underestimated. Conclusions about previously exposed vaccinees were limited because only five to seven AZD1222 recipients were SARS-CoV-2 seropositive at baseline. Because no samples from the day 14 peak response were available, repertoires could be characterized only after the peak T cell response. Spike-specific TCR breadth and depth rose significantly after two AZD1222 doses compared with day 0 and with MenACWY recipients. CD4 TCRs associated with the vaccine covered the entire spike protein, and the dominant responses were in regions 160-218 and 743-854. The 56-69-year group was small, and its depth increase did not reach significance, likely because of low power. Epitopes outside the regions mutated in the B.1.351 and B.1.1.7 variants were reportedly recognized by nearly half of the unique spike-specific TCRs.

Source: peripheral blood, taken on day 0 of AZD1222 vaccination. Recombination linked TRBV5-1 to TRBJ2-1; the best D guess is TRBD2, with 5 bases matching. The TCR originated in an adult in good health. The DNA sequence is as follows: TGCGCCAGCAGCTTGAGCGGCCCTTACAATGAGCGGTTCTTC. It is translated as CASSLSGPYNERFF. With the rest looked up from the reference TRBV5-1 and TRBJ2-1 genes rather than sequenced, the full variable domain is KAGVTQTPRYLIKTRGQQVTLSCSPISGHRSVSWYQQTPGQGLQFLFEYFSETQRNKGNFPGRFSGRQFSNSRSEMNVSTLELGDSALYLCASSLSGPYNERFFGPGTRLTVL.